This TCR beta chain was sequenced in a study of shared clonotypes between healthy human individuals. The CDR3 covers 16 residues. V shed 3 bases and J 2 bases; nucleotides not matched to a gene: 8. Germline CDR1 reads MDHEN; CDR2 reads SYDVKM. The table came from immunoSEQ multiplex PCR; TCRdb's copy has only in-frame clones and leaves some out. Altogether approximately 530,000 clones are present, about 96% being singletons, with the ten largest covering about 0.06%. CD4+ cells underwent separation, giving CD45RA+ naive and CD45RA-negative memory subsets. Study-wide points: Approximately 5.1% was the fraction of naive CD4 clonotypes found shared across a few donors.

Remarks on this clone: Its antigen is unknown.

V usage is TRBV28 and J usage is TRBJ2-3, with 7 bases that match TRBD2. Specimen: naive CD4+ T cells sorted from blood. Specified subset: CD45RA+ positively selected. The sequence was obtained from a woman in her thirties in good health. The CDR3 reads CASSLTPAGITDTQYF. CDR3 bases: TGTGCCAGCAGTTTGACCCCAGCGGGAATCACAGATACGCAGTATTTT.